This T cell receptor (beta chain) comes out of a study of blood T cell repertoires in COVID-19. Original handling: Reference gene primers were amplified, and this amplification served to estimate nucleated cell counts. The table came from immunoSEQ multiplex PCR; TCRdb's copy has only in-frame clones and leaves some out. The V and J calls and clone size were taken over from that table, and D and trimming were inferred from the DNA. The sample includes 150,000 or so clones, around 73% of them seen just once. The receptor was derived from a woman in her fifties or sixties with active or convalescent COVID-19. The material sequenced was peripheral blood.

The CDR3 reads CASSVQGANYGYTF. The DNA of the CDR3 is TGTGCCAGCAGCGTACAGGGGGCTAACTATGGCTACACCTTC. The V and J genes are TRBV9 and TRBJ1-2; TRBD1 matches 7 bases. The germline V gene has CDR1 SGDLS and CDR2 YYNGEE. The CDR3 is made up of 14 amino acids. V lost 1 base and J lost 0; bases outside the gene matches: 0.